This entry lists 22 T cell receptor beta chains sequenced from one sample in a study of cytomegalovirus exposure and HLA in healthy donors. Primers for the PCR totalled 60 Vbeta and 13 Jbeta. Libraries were prepared by immunoSEQ multiplex PCR; TCRdb keeps only in-frame clonotypes and omits some of them. The sample yields fewer than 65,000 clones, around 87% seen once. The sample taken for sequencing was PBMCs. The receptors stem from a man between 18 and 29 years old in good health and CMV-seronegative.

The chain couples TRBV4-2 to TRBJ1-6; D is undetermined. Germline CDR1 and CDR2: LGHNA and YNFKEQ. The CDR3 contains 13 residues. V lost 1 base and J 10 bases, leaving 8 bases between the germline ends. CDR3 loop: CASSQAHGSPLHF. The DNA for the CDR3 is TGTGCCAGCAGCCAAGCCCACGGGTCACCCCTCCACTTT.

This clone was picked up a small number of times. The V gene is TRBV2, the J gene TRBJ2-1; the D gene is possibly TRBD2 (5 bases). This CDR3 has 12 residues. Deletions cut 8 bases from V and 5 bases from J, with 10 bases between. The germline V gene has CDR1 SNHLY and CDR2 FYNNEI. CDR3 sequence reads: CASYGLNNEQFF. The CDR3, as DNA: TGTGCCAGCTACGGACTTAACAATGAGCAGTTCTTC.

The chain links TRBV11-2 to TRBJ1-1; D gene uncertain. The CDR3 is made up of 15 amino acids. CDR1 and CDR2 from the germline V gene are SGHAT and FQNNGV. V lost 1 base and J lost 10, with 19 bases in between. DNA of the CDR3: TGTGCCAGCAGCTTAGGCGCCACGGGTACCGCCGGAGCTTTCTTT. Translated, it gives CASSLGATGTAGAFF.

The chain joins TRBV9 to TRBJ1-4; D is perhaps TRBD1 (5 bases). The germline CDR1 and CDR2 sequences are SGDLS and YYNGEE. The CDR3 is 15 residues long. Trimming took 4 bases from V and 4 from J, leaving 14 bases between them. The CDR3: CASSPGGNFNEKLFF. The CDR3, as DNA: TGTGCCAGCAGCCCTGGGGGGAACTTTAATGAAAAACTGTTTTTT.

The chain couples TRBV28 to TRBJ2-5; D might be TRBD1 (5 bases). Germline V gene lookup returns CDR1 MDHEN and CDR2 SYDVKM. Trimming removed 7 bases from V and 4 bases from J, with 16 bases in between. CDR3 length: 14 amino acids. The CDR3 coding sequence is TGTGCCAGCACCCCCCCAGGGCCCCCAGAGACCCAGTACTTC. Protein sequence: CASTPPGPPETQYF.

The rearrangement uses TRBV10-1 and TRBJ2-3; the match to TRBD2 covers 8 bases. The CDR3 runs 14 residues. Per the germline V gene, CDR1 is WNHNN and CDR2 is SYGVQD (reference sequence). Trimming at V came to 6 bases and at J to 3 bases, leaving 5 bases not matched to a gene. The CDR3 loop is CASSLAGGTDTQYF. The CDR3 nucleotides are TGCGCCAGCAGCCTAGCGGGCGGGACAGATACGCAGTATTTT.

This clone has just one count. The rearrangement uses TRBV5-1 and TRBJ1-1; D is unresolved. With 0 bases removed from V and 6 bases from J, the gap between germline ends came to 15 bases. The CDR3 has 15 amino acids. CDR1 SGHRS and CDR2 YFSETQ come from the germline V gene. In nucleotides, the CDR3 is TGCGCCAGCAGCTTGGAAATTGGAGGGAGGGCTGAAGCTTTCTTT. This encodes CASSLEIGGRAEAFF.

The chain links TRBV7-8 to TRBJ2-3, with 8 positions matching TRBD2. Germline lookup yields CDR1 SGHVS and CDR2 FQNEAQ. The CDR3 sequence is 16 residues long. Trimming took 5 bases from V and 0 from J; bases not matched to a gene: 7. The CDR3 spells CASSVQRGTSTDTQYF. The CDR3 DNA is TGTGCCAGCAGCGTTCAGCGGGGGACTAGCACAGATACGCAGTATTTT.

This chain links TRBV7-8 with TRBJ1-4, with 7 bases matching TRBD1. CDR1 and CDR2 (germline): SGHVS, FQNEAQ. The CDR3 spans 15 residues. Trimming at V came to 5 bases and at J to 4 bases, leaving 7 bases not matched to a gene. The CDR3 bases are TGTGCCAGCAGCCCTGGGACAGAGAGTAATGAAAAACTGTTTTTT. It encodes CASSPGTESNEKLFF. The variable domain in full, completed from reference TRBV7-8 and TRBJ1-4, reads GAGVSQSPRYKVAKRGQDVALRCDPISGHVSLFWYQQALGQGPEFLTYFQNEAQLDKSGLPSDRFFAERPEGSVSTLKIQRTQQEDSAVYLCASSPGTESNEKLFFGSGTQLSVL.

The chain uses TRBV2 and TRBJ2-7; possibly TRBD1 for D (6 bases). Trimming removed 10 bases at V and 0 bases at J, with 16 bases between. CDR1 is SNHLY, CDR2 FYNNEI, per germline. The CDR3 has 14 residues. The CDR3 DNA follows: TGTGCCACCTTCGCCCGGGACACCTCCTACGAGCAGTACTTC. Its protein is CATFARDTSYEQYF.

J is TRBJ1-2 and V is TRBV5-1, with 9 bases identical to TRBD1. This CDR3 spans 16 amino acids. V was pared by 3 bases and J by 2 bases, with 8 bases of the junction left unmatched. Germline CDR1 SGHRS, CDR2 YFSETQ. The CDR3 region has the DNA TGCGCCAGCAGCTCTGGACAGGGGAATATCAACTATGGCTACACCTTC. The encoded protein is CASSSGQGNINYGYTF.

The rearrangement uses TRBV6-5 and TRBJ2-7; 8 nucleotides match TRBD2. The V gene's germline CDR1 is MNHEY and CDR2 SVGAGI. This CDR3 region has 16 residues. The V and J ends lost 2 bases and 3 bases, in that order; junction bases with no gene match: 9. The CDR3 bases are TGTGCCAGCAGTTACCAGTCGGCGGGAGGAGTCTACGAGCAGTACTTC. Translated: CASSYQSAGGVYEQYF.

V and J are TRBV12-5 and TRBJ1-2, with D perhaps TRBD1 (5 bases). Germline V gives CDR1 LGHNT, CDR2 FRNRAP. V lost 2 bases and J lost 1, with 8 bases in between. This CDR3 spans 14 amino acids. Here the CDR3 reads CASGLIRDNYGYTF. For the CDR3, the DNA is TGTGCTAGTGGTTTGATCAGGGATAACTATGGCTACACCTTC. The full variable domain, with the rest looked up from reference TRBV12-5 and TRBJ1-2, is DARVTQTPRHKVTEMGQEVTMRCQPILGHNTVFWYRQTMMQGLELLAYFRNRAPLDDSGMPKDRFSAEMPDATLATLKIQPSEPRDSAVYFCASGLIRDNYGYTFGSGTRLTVV.

This clone occurred a few times. The chain uses TRBV7-6 and TRBJ2-3; no clear D gene. CDR3 length equals 12 residues. Germline V gene lookup returns CDR1 SGHVS and CDR2 FNYEAQ. Trimming removed 4 bases from V and 2 bases from J, with 4 bases in between. The CDR3 sequence: CASSSFTDTQYF. The CDR3 DNA reads TGTGCCAGCAGCTCGTTCACAGATACGCAGTATTTT.

The rearrangement links TRBV30 to TRBJ1-1, with D unclear. V lost 3 bases, J lost 8 bases, and 13 bases lay in between. The CDR3 has 12 residues. Looked up from germline, CDR1 is GTSNPN and CDR2 is SVGIG (reference sequence). CDR3 in amino acids: CAWSARLFEAFF. CDR3 DNA sequence: TGTGCCTGGAGCGCGCGGCTTTTCGAAGCTTTCTTT.

The chain has TRBV7-9 and TRBJ1-5; D ambiguous. Per the germline V gene, CDR1 is SEHNR and CDR2 is FQNEAQ (reference sequence). The V and J ends lost 5 bases and 2 bases respectively, with 10 bases between them. The CDR3 length is 14 residues. The DNA for the CDR3 is TGTGCCAGCAGCCACTCCGGAGGCAATCAGCCCCAGCATTTT. Amino acids: CASSHSGGNQPQHF. Complete variable domain (other parts from reference TRBV7-9 and TRBJ1-5): DTGVSQNPRHKITKRGQNVTFRCDPISEHNRLYWYRQTLGQGPEFLTYFQNEAQLEKSRLLSDRFSAERPKGSFSTLEIQRTEQGDSAMYLCASSHSGGNQPQHFGDGTRLSIL.

This clone came up once. The rearrangement joins TRBV9 to TRBJ2-1, with a possible D match to TRBD1 (6 bases). There are 14 residues in the CDR3. Germline CDR1 reads SGDLS; CDR2 reads YYNGEE. V lost 3 bases, J lost 3 bases, and 10 bases lay in between. CDR3 nucleotides: TGTGCCAGCAGCGACACGACAGGCTACAATGAGCAGTTCTTC. Amino acid sequence: CASSDTTGYNEQFF.

The rearrangement joins TRBV12-5 to TRBJ2-5, with 7 bases identical to TRBD1. The CDR3 spans 14 residues. Germline-derived CDR1 and CDR2 are LGHNT and FRNRAP. J gave up 6 bases and V 2 bases, and 6 bases lay outside the gene matches. CDR3 amino acids: CASGLTDRVKTQYF. The CDR3 DNA follows: TGTGCTAGTGGTTTGACCGACAGGGTGAAGACCCAGTACTTC.

The gene calls are TRBV28 and TRBJ2-7; D is possibly TRBD2 (5 bases). V lost 6 bases to trimming and J lost 2 bases, with 11 bases between them. The CDR3 covers 13 residues. Germline assignment: CDR1 MDHEN and CDR2 SYDVKM. Here the CDR3 reads CASRTSGTYEQYF. CDR3 coding DNA: TGTGCCAGCAGGACGTCGGGGACCTACGAGCAGTACTTC.

V and J are TRBV27 and TRBJ2-7, with 7 bases matching TRBD1. This CDR3 is 14 amino acids long. The J segment lost 1 base and the V segment lost 5 bases, leaving 5 bases of the junction unmatched. Germline CDR1 is MNHEY and CDR2 is SMNVEV (reference sequence). The chain's CDR3 is CASSRQGQSYEQYF. The CDR3 DNA sequence: TGTGCCAGCAGTAGACAGGGTCAGTCCTACGAGCAGTACTTC.

The chain carries TRBV27 and TRBJ1-6; D call uncertain. This CDR3 is built from 15 residues. CDR1 and CDR2 (germline): MNHEY, SMNVEV (reference sequence). Deletions cut 7 bases from V and 0 bases from J, with 10 bases between. The DNA of the CDR3 is TGTGCCAGCACTCGAGCGAGCTCCTATAATTCACCCCTCCACTTT. Amino acid sequence: CASTRASSYNSPLHF.

The chain uses TRBV5-1 and TRBJ2-7, with 7 nucleotides matching TRBD1. The CDR3 consists of 14 residues. Trimming at V came to 0 bases and at J to 2 bases, leaving 2 bases not matched to a gene. Germline CDR1 SGHRS, CDR2 YFSETQ. CDR3 bases: TGCGCCAGCAGCTTGGGACAGGGACCCTACGAGCAGTACTTC. Its translation: CASSLGQGPYEQYF.